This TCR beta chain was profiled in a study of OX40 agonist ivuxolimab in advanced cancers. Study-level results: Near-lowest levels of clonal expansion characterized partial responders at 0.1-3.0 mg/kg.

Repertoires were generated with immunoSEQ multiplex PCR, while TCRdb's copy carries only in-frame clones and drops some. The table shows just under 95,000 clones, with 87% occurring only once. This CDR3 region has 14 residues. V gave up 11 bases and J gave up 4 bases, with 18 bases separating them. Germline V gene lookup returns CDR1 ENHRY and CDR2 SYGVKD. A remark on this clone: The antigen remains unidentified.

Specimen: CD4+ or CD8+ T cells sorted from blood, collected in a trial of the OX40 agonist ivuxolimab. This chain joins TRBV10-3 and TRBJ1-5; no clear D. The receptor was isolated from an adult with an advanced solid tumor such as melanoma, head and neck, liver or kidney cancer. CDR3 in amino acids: CAVSGEQPNQPQHF. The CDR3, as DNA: TGTGCCGTCTCAGGTGAGCAGCCGAATCAGCCCCAGCATTTT.